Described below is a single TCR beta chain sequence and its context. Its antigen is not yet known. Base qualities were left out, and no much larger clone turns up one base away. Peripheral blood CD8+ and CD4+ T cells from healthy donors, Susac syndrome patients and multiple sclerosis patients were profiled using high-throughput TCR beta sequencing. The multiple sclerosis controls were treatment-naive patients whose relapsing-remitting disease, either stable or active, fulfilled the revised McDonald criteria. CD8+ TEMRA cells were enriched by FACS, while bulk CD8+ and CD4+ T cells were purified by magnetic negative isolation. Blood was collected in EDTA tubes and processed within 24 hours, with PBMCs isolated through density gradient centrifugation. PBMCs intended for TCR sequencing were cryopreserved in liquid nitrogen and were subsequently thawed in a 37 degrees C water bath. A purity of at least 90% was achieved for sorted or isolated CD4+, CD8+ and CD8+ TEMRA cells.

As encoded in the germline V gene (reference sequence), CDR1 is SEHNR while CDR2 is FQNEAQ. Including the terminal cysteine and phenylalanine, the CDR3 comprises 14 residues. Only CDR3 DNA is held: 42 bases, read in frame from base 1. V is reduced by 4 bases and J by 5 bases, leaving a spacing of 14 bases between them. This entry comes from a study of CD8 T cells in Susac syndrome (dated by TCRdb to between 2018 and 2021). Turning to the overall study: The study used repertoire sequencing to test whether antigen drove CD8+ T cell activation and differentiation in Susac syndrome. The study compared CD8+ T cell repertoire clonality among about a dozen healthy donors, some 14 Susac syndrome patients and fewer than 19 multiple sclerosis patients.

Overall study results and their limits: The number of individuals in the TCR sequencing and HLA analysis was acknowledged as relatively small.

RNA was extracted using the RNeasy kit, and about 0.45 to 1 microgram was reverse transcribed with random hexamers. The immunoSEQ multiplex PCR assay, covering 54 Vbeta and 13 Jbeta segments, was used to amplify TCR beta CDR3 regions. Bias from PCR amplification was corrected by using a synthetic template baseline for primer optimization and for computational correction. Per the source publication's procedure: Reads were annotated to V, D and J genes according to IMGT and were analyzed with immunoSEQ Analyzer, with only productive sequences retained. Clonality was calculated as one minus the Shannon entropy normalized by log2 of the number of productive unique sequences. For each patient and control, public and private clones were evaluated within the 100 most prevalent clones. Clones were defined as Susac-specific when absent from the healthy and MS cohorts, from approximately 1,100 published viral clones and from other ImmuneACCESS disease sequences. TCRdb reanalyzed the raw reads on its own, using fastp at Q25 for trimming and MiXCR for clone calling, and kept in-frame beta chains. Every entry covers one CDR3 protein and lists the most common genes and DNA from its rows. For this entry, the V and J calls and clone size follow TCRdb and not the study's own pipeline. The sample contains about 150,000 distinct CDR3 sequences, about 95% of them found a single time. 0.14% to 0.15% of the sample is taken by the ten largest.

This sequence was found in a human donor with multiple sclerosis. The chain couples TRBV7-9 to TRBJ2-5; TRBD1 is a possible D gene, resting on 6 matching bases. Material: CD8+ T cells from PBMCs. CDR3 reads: CASSSTRQVETQYF. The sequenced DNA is TGTGCCAGCAGCTCGACCCGACAGGTGGAGACCCAGTACTTC.